The next 7 T cell receptor beta chains were all read from a single sample in a study of T cells in Graves' hyperthyroidism and ophthalmopathy. Researchers took RNA transcripts and amplified the TCR beta CDR3 regions from them. The TCR CDR3 first-round RT-PCR relied on the HTBI primer set. TCRdb re-called the multiplex PCR reads with MiXCR, one entry per CDR3 protein. Of fewer than 600,000 distinct CDR3 sequences listed, around 14% were seen once; the top ten hold 15% to 20%. What was sequenced was blood. Receptors originate from a young woman with Graves' hyperthyroidism.

Ten or more counts support this clonotype. The chain combines TRBV7-8 with TRBJ1-2; D gene ambiguous. Germline-derived CDR1 and CDR2 are SGHVS and FQNEAQ. Trimming removed 5 bases at V and 0 bases at J, with 16 bases between. The CDR3 sequence is 16 residues long. As DNA, the CDR3 is TGTGCCAGCAGCCCCCGGACGGTTAAAACTAACTATGGCTACACCTTC. Translating it yields CASSPRTVKTNYGYTF.

On this clonotype itself: This may be a read error, as it is one base from a much larger clone. The gene calls are TRBV12-3 or TRBV12-4 and TRBJ1-5; 8 positions agree with TRBD1. This CDR3 is built from 14 residues. In nucleotides, the CDR3 is TGTGCCAGCAGTTGGACAGGGAACAATCAGCCCCACCATTTT. Translation gives CASSWTGNNQPHHF.

The chain combines TRBV7-3 with TRBJ2-1; perhaps D is TRBD1 or TRBD2 (5 bases each). Germline assignment: CDR1 SGHTA and CDR2 FQGTGA. V shed 6 bases and J shed 7 bases, with 16 bases lying between them. The length of the CDR3 is 14 residues. The CDR3 DNA follows: TGTGCCAGCAGTTCTGGGACCAGAAGTAATGAGCAGTTCTTC. This codes for CASSSGTRSNEQFF.

This clonotype was recorded at least ten times. This rearrangement joins TRBV2 to TRBJ2-7; 9 bases agree with TRBD1. J gave up 3 bases and V 8 bases, and 8 bases lay outside the gene matches. From germline, CDR1 is SNHLY and CDR2 FYNNEI. The CDR3 totals 14 residues. CDR3 nucleotides: TGTGCCAGCCGGGGGACAGGGAGCATCTACGAGCAGTACTTC. Translated, it gives CASRGTGSIYEQYF.

This clonotype was counted ten times or more. J is TRBJ1-1 and V is TRBV29-1; D ambiguous. Between the trimmed V and J ends, which lost 6 bases and 0 bases, there was a span of 14 bases. The CDR3 extends over 14 amino acids. Germline lookup yields CDR1 SQVTM and CDR2 ANQGSEA. The CDR3 region has the DNA TGCAGCGTCAGGTTTTCAGGCATGAACACTGAAGCTTTCTTT. It specifies CSVRFSGMNTEAFF.

The chain has TRBV12-3 or TRBV12-4 and TRBJ2-7; 11 positions match TRBD1. The junction had 5 bases not matched to a gene; V was cut back by 4 bases and J by 3 bases. The CDR3 is made up of 15 amino acids. Written as DNA, the CDR3 is TGTGCCAGCAGTTCGGCGGACAGGGGGCACTACGAGCAGTACTTC. It is translated as CASSSADRGHYEQYF.

For this clonotype: It may be a read error: a sequence one base away is much more abundant. This chain uses TRBV12-3 or TRBV12-4 with TRBJ2-1, with 12 bases lining up with TRBD2. CDR3 size: 14 residues. J gave up 9 bases and V 7 bases, and 7 bases lay outside the gene matches. The CDR3 coding sequence is TGTGCCAGCATCGGACTAGCGGGGAACATTGAGCAGTTCTTC. This translates into CASIGLAGNIEQFF.